The 8 T cell receptor beta chains listed next were all sequenced from one sample in a study of shared clonotypes between healthy human individuals. Only in-frame clones appear in the TCRdb table, and some are missing; sequencing was by immunoSEQ multiplex PCR. The table shows around 990,000 clones, with around 77% occurring only once. The sample taken for sequencing was memory CD4+ T cells from PBMCs. Sample subset: CD45RA-negative fraction. Receptors were obtained from a man aged 18 to 29 in good health. Some clones in this sample may be carry-over from other donors' samples.

The V gene is TRBV7-9, the J gene TRBJ2-1; 8 positions match TRBD2. V trimming: 5 bases; J trimming: 8 bases; junction bases outside the gene matches: 14. The CDR3 is made up of 16 amino acids. Germline V gene data show CDR1 as SEHNR and CDR2 as FQNEAQ (reference sequence). CDR3 coding DNA: TGTGCCAGCAGCGCCGGGGCGGGACTAGAGGGGGATGAGCAGTTCTTC. It yields the protein CASSAGAGLEGDEQFF.

J is TRBJ1-4 and V is TRBV7-9, with 8 bases lining up with TRBD1. J was trimmed by 8 bases and V by 5 bases; bases with no gene match: 7. The CDR3 contains 14 residues. Germline CDR1 and CDR2: SEHNR and FQNEAQ (reference sequence). The CDR3 sequence: CASSIGQGEEKLFF. In nucleotides, the CDR3 is TGTGCCAGCAGCATCGGACAGGGAGAAGAAAAACTGTTTTTT.

J is TRBJ2-7 and V is TRBV5-1; 7 bases are shared with TRBD1. The CDR3 runs 13 residues. Germline V gives CDR1 SGHRS, CDR2 YFSETQ. V dropped 4 bases and J dropped 3; count of bases not matched to a gene: 4. The CDR3: CASSGTAVYEQYF. The CDR3 DNA is TGCGCCAGCAGCGGGACAGCCGTCTACGAGCAGTACTTC.

The CDR3 DNA reads as TGTGCCAGCAGTAGGGACATCGGAGGGGAAAACATTCAGTACTTC. This codes for CASSRDIGGENIQYF. This sequence joins TRBV2 and TRBJ2-4; D tentatively fits TRBD1 or TRBD2 (6 bases each). The CDR3 extends over 15 amino acids. V lost 5 bases and J lost 5, with 16 bases in between. The germline V gene has CDR1 SNHLY and CDR2 FYNNEI.

In its sample, this clone was seen a few times. J is TRBJ1-5 and V is TRBV19; perhaps TRBD1 as D (5 bases). The CDR3 is 15 residues long. Germline CDR1 and CDR2: LNHDA and SQIVND (reference sequence). Trimming took 4 bases from V and 2 from J, leaving 12 bases between them. CDR3 sequence: CASSTRTSGNQPQHF. The CDR3 DNA sequence: TGTGCCAGTAGTACGCGGACAAGCGGCAATCAGCCCCAGCATTTT.

V and J are TRBV18 and TRBJ1-2; no clear D. This CDR3 spans 14 amino acids. Trimming pared 1 base from V and 3 bases from J, leaving 9 bases between. Germline V gives CDR1 KGHSH, CDR2 LQKENI. The CDR3 is CASSPRPGDYGYTF. The CDR3 nucleotides are TGTGCCAGCTCACCACGGCCGGGCGACTATGGCTACACCTTC.

The V call is TRBV5-6, the J call TRBJ2-5; D may be TRBD2 (6 bases). The V end lost 4 bases, the J end lost 4 bases, and 20 bases lay between the germline ends. CDR1 and CDR2 (germline): SGHDT, YYEEEE. The CDR3 sequence is 16 residues long. The CDR3 DNA sequence: TGTGCCAGCAGCCCTAGACTAGTGCTATTTGGAGAGACCCAGTACTTC. Protein: CASSPRLVLFGETQYF.

The chain couples TRBV7-3 to TRBJ1-5; D perhaps matches TRBD1 (5 bases). V gave up 0 bases and J gave up 2 bases, with 8 bases separating them. Germline CDR1 SGHTA, CDR2 FQGTGA. The CDR3 runs to 15 residues. CDR3: CASSLTGGGNQPQHF. CDR3 DNA: TGTGCCAGCAGCTTAACCGGGGGGGGCAATCAGCCCCAGCATTTT.